Sequencing of this T cell receptor (beta chain) was carried out in a study of blood T cell repertoires in COVID-19. The V end was cut by 3 bases, the J end by 2 bases, with 15 bases between. In germline, CDR1 is SGDLS, CDR2 YYNGEE. The CDR3 totals 16 residues. The authors' processing: The assay estimated nucleated cells by amplifying reference gene primers. Some clones are missing from TCRdb's copy, which holds only in-frame ones; the method was immunoSEQ multiplex PCR. For V, J and clone size, that table is used; D and trimming come from the DNA. The sample records 200,000 to 250,000 clones, roughly 90% being singletons. Enrollees, about 18 to 95 years old, lived in approximately 25 US areas. The recovered donors of Cohort 3 showed two negative PCRs, clearance, or symptom resolution.

The V and J genes are TRBV9 and TRBJ2-1; D is unresolved. This receptor was identified in a woman aged 25 to 39 who had recovered from COVID-19. The source material was PBMCs or T cells enriched from blood (not recorded which). CDR3 protein: CASSAHSGSPYNEQFF. The CDR3 DNA sequence: TGTGCCAGCAGCGCGCACTCCGGGTCCCCCTACAATGAGCAGTTCTTC.